The 23 T cell receptor beta chains below all came from one sample that was sequenced in a study of cytomegalovirus exposure and HLA in healthy donors. It was with 60 Vbeta and 13 Jbeta primers that the PCR ran. Repertoires were generated with immunoSEQ multiplex PCR, while TCRdb's copy carries only in-frame clones and drops some. The sample consists of about 93,000 clones, nearly 80% of them appearing once. Sequencing was carried out using PBMCs. The receptors derive from a woman aged 40 to 49 in good health and CMV-seronegative.

This chain connects TRBV28 to TRBJ2-7, with D unresolved. The CDR3 totals 11 residues. V was pared by 5 bases and J by 3 bases, with 5 bases between. CDR1 is MDHEN, CDR2 SYDVKM, per germline. The CDR3 sequence: CASSPGYEQYF. In DNA, the CDR3 is TGTGCCAGCAGTCCCGGCTACGAGCAGTACTTC.

The chain recombines TRBV5-5 with TRBJ2-2; maybe TRBD1 (6 bases). The germline gives CDR1 SGHKS, CDR2 YYEKEE (reference sequence). There are 12 residues in the CDR3. V shed 1 base and J shed 9 bases, with 7 bases lying between them. The CDR3 loop reads CASSLQGRELFF. The CDR3 DNA reads as TGTGCCAGCAGCTTGCAGGGGAGGGAGCTGTTTTTT. The whole variable domain, filled in from reference TRBV5-5 and TRBJ2-2, reads DAGVTQSPTHLIKTRGQQVTLRCSPISGHKSVSWYQQVLGQGPQFIFQYYEKEERGRGNFPDRFSARQFPNYSSELNVNALLLGDSALYLCASSLQGRELFFGEGSRLTVL.

This sequence joins TRBV21-1 and TRBJ2-7; the table calls TRBD1, which could not be checked here. TRBV21-1 is classified as a pseudogene. The CDR3 loop spans 15 amino acids. For the CDR3, the DNA is TGTGCCAGCAGCAGAGCGGGGACAGGGAACTACGAGCAGTACTTC. Translation: CASSRAGTGNYEQYF.

This rearrangement joins TRBV6-1 to TRBJ2-1; 9 bases map to TRBD1. CDR1 is MNHNS and CDR2 is SASEGT in the germline V gene. V gave up 9 bases and J gave up 6 bases; unmatched junction bases: 9. This CDR3 is built from 14 residues. DNA for the CDR3: TGTGCCAGTAAAGACAGGGGGGATGGCAATGAGCAGTTCTTC. It is translated as CASKDRGDGNEQFF.

The CDR3 loop is CASSLDVRSSYEQYF. The DNA of the CDR3 is TGTGCCAGCAGCTTGGATGTGCGGAGCTCCTACGAGCAGTACTTC. This chain joins TRBV5-6 and TRBJ2-7; D gene ambiguous. This CDR3 spans 15 amino acids. Germline lookup yields CDR1 SGHDT and CDR2 YYEEEE. Trimming shortened V by 0 bases and J by 0 bases, and 10 bases separated the two germline ends.

The chain recombines TRBV15 with TRBJ1-4; the D is unclear. CDR1 is LNHNV, CDR2 YYDKDF, per germline (reference sequence). Trimming shortened V by 0 bases and J by 4 bases, and 12 bases separated the two germline ends. This CDR3 comprises 16 residues. In DNA, the CDR3 is TGTGCCACCAGCAGAGATCGAGGCCGCCTTAATGAAAAACTGTTTTTT. Translated, it gives CATSRDRGRLNEKLFF.

This clone appeared once. The J gene is TRBJ2-5, the V gene TRBV5-4, with a possible D match to TRBD1 (6 bases). The J call may not be correct, given that the DNA end is closer to TRBJ2-7. This CDR3 comprises 13 residues. Per germline, CDR1 SGHNT and CDR2 YYREEE (reference sequence). The CDR3 spells CASSFPGANEQYF. The CDR3 DNA sequence: TGTGCCAGCAGCTTCCCAGGGGCTAACGAGCAGTACTTC.

The CDR3 protein is CASRPTGNQPQHF. CDR3 sequence (DNA): TGTGCCAGCAGGCCGACTGGTAATCAGCCCCAGCATTTT. The chain couples TRBV6-5 to TRBJ1-5; the D is unclear. The CDR3 runs to 13 residues. From germline, CDR1 is MNHEY and CDR2 SVGAGI. V lost 6 bases, J lost 4 bases, and 10 bases lay in between.

The V and J genes are TRBV19 and TRBJ2-7; TRBD2 matches at 10 bases. CDR1 LNHDA and CDR2 SQIVND come from the germline V gene (reference sequence). The CDR3 is 16 amino acids. J was trimmed by 1 base and V by 3 bases; bases with no gene match: 6. The CDR3 nucleotides are TGTGCCAGTAGTATGCCTAGCGGGGGATCTTCCTACGAGCAGTACTTC. This codes for CASSMPSGGSSYEQYF.

This clone was recorded once. The rearrangement joins TRBV5-1 to TRBJ1-4; D not certain. The CDR3 contains 14 residues. Trimming removed 0 bases from V and 2 bases from J, with 5 bases in between. Germline CDR1 SGHRS, CDR2 YFSETQ. The CDR3 bases are TGCGCCAGCAGCTTGGATCCGACTAATGAAAAACTGTTTTTT. This translates into CASSLDPTNEKLFF.

The genes are TRBV18 and TRBJ2-7; 12 bases fit TRBD2. Germline V gives CDR1 KGHSH, CDR2 LQKENI. V dropped 1 base and J dropped 2; count of bases not matched to a gene: 6. The CDR3 consists of 17 residues. The CDR3, as DNA: TGTGCCAGCTCACCACTGCGGACTAGCGGGACCCCCTACGAGCAGTACTTC. This encodes CASSPLRTSGTPYEQYF.

This CDR3 reads CASSQVNLAAQETQYF. CDR3 in DNA: TGCGCCAGCAGCCAAGTAAATCTAGCGGCGCAAGAGACCCAGTACTTC. The chain employs TRBV4-1 and TRBJ2-5; TRBD2 agrees at 7 bases. The CDR3 is 16 residues long. V shed 1 base and J 2 bases; nucleotides not matched to a gene: 7. Looked up from germline, CDR1 is MGHRA and CDR2 is YSYEKL.

This chain joins TRBV28 and TRBJ1-4; possible D gene TRBD1, 6 bases. Germline V gene sequence: CDR1 MDHEN, CDR2 SYDVKM. V dropped 8 bases and J dropped 8 bases, with 9 bases sitting between them. The length of the CDR3 is 11 residues. The CDR3 nucleotides read TGTGCCAGCCTCAGGGGAGAAAAACTGTTTTTT. It translates to CASLRGEKLFF. The full variable domain, in which reference TRBV28 and TRBJ1-4 provide the parts outside the CDR3, is DVKVTQSSRYLVKRTGEKVFLECVQDMDHENMFWYRQDPGLGLRLIYFSYDVKMKEKGDIPEGYSVSREKKERFSLILESASTNQTSMYLCASLRGEKLFFGSGTQLSVL.

The gene calls are TRBV7-8 and TRBJ2-7; a weak D match, TRBD2 (5 bases). The germline gives CDR1 SGHVS, CDR2 FQNEAQ. CDR3 length: 13 residues. The germline V and J ends were trimmed by 3 bases and 3 bases, with 9 bases remaining between them. The CDR3 bases are TGTGCCAGCAGCTTGGCGGAGGACTACGAGCAGTACTTC. It specifies CASSLAEDYEQYF.

The V and J genes are TRBV9 and TRBJ2-2, with TRBD2 matching 11 bases. The CDR3 contains 16 residues. Per the germline V gene, CDR1 is SGDLS and CDR2 is YYNGEE. With V trimmed by 3 bases and J by 7 bases, 8 bases remained unmatched. The CDR3 sequence is CASSALSGRAGGELFF. The CDR3 DNA reads TGTGCCAGCAGCGCCCTTAGCGGGAGGGCTGGCGGGGAGCTGTTTTTT. Based on the CDR3 plus reference TRBV9 and TRBJ2-2, the full variable domain is DSGVTQTPKHLITATGQRVTLRCSPRSGDLSVYWYQQSLDQGLQFLIQYYNGEERAKGNILERFSAQQFPDLHSELNLSSLELGDSALYFCASSALSGRAGGELFFGEGSRLTVL.

The genes are TRBV11-3 and TRBJ2-7; 9 bases fit TRBD1. Trimming at V came to 5 bases and at J to 4 bases, leaving 6 bases not matched to a gene. The CDR3 is 14 residues long. Germline lookup yields CDR1 SGHNT and CDR2 YENEEA. In nucleotides, the CDR3 is TGTGCCAGCAGCCCCCGGGACAGGGAGTACGAGCAGTACTTC. Encoded protein: CASSPRDREYEQYF.

The rearrangement links TRBV19 to TRBJ2-2; 8 bases fit TRBD1. The germline gives CDR1 LNHDA, CDR2 SQIVND (reference sequence). The CDR3 has 15 residues. V dropped 1 base and J dropped 5; count of bases not matched to a gene: 3. The CDR3 nucleotides read TGTGCCAGTAGTATAGGAACAGGGGGTACCGGGGAGCTGTTTTTT. Translating gives CASSIGTGGTGELFF.

The chain recombines TRBV6-6 with TRBJ2-5; 10 bases map to TRBD2. CDR1 and CDR2 (germline): MNHNY, SVGAGI (reference sequence). The CDR3 covers 16 residues. The ends lost 4 bases at V and 5 bases at J; junction bases unmatched: 10. The CDR3 is CASSSGRAGGPETQYF. The CDR3 nucleotides are TGTGCCAGCAGTTCGGGTCGAGCGGGAGGGCCGGAGACCCAGTACTTC.

This chain joins TRBV4-2 and TRBJ1-1, with D tentatively TRBD1 (5 bases). The CDR3 spans 14 residues. V lost 7 bases to trimming and J lost 1 base, with 13 bases between them. Germline values: CDR1 LGHNA, CDR2 YNFKEQ. The CDR3 DNA reads as TGTGCCAGCAACCCAACAGGACGGAACACTGAAGCTTTCTTT. This gives the protein CASNPTGRNTEAFF.

The rearrangement joins TRBV7-2 to TRBJ2-7, with 8 bases that match TRBD1. The CDR3 consists of 15 residues. Germline CDR1 reads SGHTA; CDR2 reads FQGNSA. The V gene end was trimmed by 5 bases and the J gene end by 5 bases; junction bases not matched to a gene: 11. CDR3 in amino acids: CASSPDREWPDEQYF. CDR3 in DNA: TGTGCCAGCAGCCCGGACAGGGAGTGGCCGGACGAGCAGTACTTC.

V usage is TRBV6-1 and J usage is TRBJ2-7, with a possible D match to TRBD1 (6 bases). V dropped 10 bases and J dropped 0 bases, with 13 bases sitting between them. The CDR3 length is 13 residues. CDR1 MNHNS and CDR2 SASEGT come from the germline V gene. The CDR3 sequence: CAIGTPLSYEQYF. The CDR3 coding sequence is TGTGCCATCGGGACACCACTCTCCTACGAGCAGTACTTC.

J is TRBJ2-1 and V is TRBV5-1; D is unclear. Germline-derived CDR1 and CDR2 are SGHRS and YFSETQ. CDR3 size: 14 residues. V lost 4 bases and J lost 0, with 8 bases in between. CDR3 bases: TGCGCCAGCAGCAACTGGAGCTCCTACAATGAGCAGTTCTTC. Translated: CASSNWSSYNEQFF.

The CDR3 DNA reads as TGTGCCAGCAGTACGGCCTTAGACAGGGACTATGGCTACACCTTC. This gives the protein CASSTALDRDYGYTF. V and J are TRBV6-5 and TRBJ1-2, with TRBD1 matching over 7 bases. With 5 bases clipped from V and 3 bases from J, the junction kept 9 bases outside the gene matches. The CDR3 is 15 amino acids. Germline CDR1 MNHEY, CDR2 SVGAGI.